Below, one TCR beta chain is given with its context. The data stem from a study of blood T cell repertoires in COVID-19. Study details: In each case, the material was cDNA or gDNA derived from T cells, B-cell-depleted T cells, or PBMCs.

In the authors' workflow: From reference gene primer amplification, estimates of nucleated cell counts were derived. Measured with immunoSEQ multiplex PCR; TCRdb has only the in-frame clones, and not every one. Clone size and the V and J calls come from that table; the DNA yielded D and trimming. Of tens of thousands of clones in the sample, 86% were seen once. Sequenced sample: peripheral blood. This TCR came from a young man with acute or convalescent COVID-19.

The CDR3 coding sequence is TGTGCCACCAGAGATACAGGGGTGGGCAAAAACATTCAGTACTTC. As protein: CATRDTGVGKNIQYF. The chain employs TRBV15 and TRBJ2-4, with TRBD1 identical over 7 bases. CDR1 is LNHNV and CDR2 is YYDKDF in the germline V gene (reference sequence). The CDR3 contains 15 residues. V shed 6 bases, J shed 3 bases, and the junction held 8 bases outside the gene matches.